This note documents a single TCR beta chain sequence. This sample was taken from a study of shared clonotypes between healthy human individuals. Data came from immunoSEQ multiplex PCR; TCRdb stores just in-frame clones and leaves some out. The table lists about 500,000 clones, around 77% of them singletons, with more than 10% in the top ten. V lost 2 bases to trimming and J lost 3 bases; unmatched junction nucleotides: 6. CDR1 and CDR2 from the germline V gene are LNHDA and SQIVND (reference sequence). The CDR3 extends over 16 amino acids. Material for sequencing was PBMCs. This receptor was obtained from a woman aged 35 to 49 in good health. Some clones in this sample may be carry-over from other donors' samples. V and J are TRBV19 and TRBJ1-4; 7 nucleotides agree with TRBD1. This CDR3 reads CASSISTGAPNEKLFF. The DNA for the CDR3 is TGTGCCAGTAGTATATCCACAGGGGCACCTAATGAAAAACTGTTTTTT.